A single sample is the source of the 21 T cell receptor beta chains below, sequenced in a study of blood T cell repertoires in COVID-19. Profiled with immunoSEQ multiplex PCR; TCRdb holds only in-frame clones, not every one. The sample has around 140,000 clones, about 86% seen once; the top ten hold roughly 8.7%. Material: peripheral blood. Receptor source: a woman aged 55-70 years with acute or convalescent COVID-19.

The chain carries TRBV28 and TRBJ2-3; TRBD2 agrees at 9 bases. This CDR3 contains 15 residues. Germline CDR1 reads MDHEN; CDR2 reads SYDVKM. After removal of 2 bases from V and 6 bases from J, the junction contained 6 bases not matched to a gene. The CDR3 region is CASSLGGGAADTQYF. The DNA for the CDR3 is TGTGCCAGCAGTTTAGGCGGGGGGGCCGCGGATACGCAGTATTTT.

This clone turned up a few times. The chain couples TRBV5-5 to TRBJ2-5; TRBD1 might be the D (5 bases). V lost 3 bases to trimming and J lost 4 bases, with 19 bases between them. The CDR3 extends over 16 amino acids. Germline lookup yields CDR1 SGHKS and CDR2 YYEKEE (reference sequence). The CDR3 nucleotides are TGTGCCAGCAGCTCGTTCCGGCAGGGCCCCCTAGAGACCCAGTACTTC. The encoded protein is CASSSFRQGPLETQYF.

V gene TRBV24-1 combines with J gene TRBJ2-3; D gene ambiguous. The length of the CDR3 is 13 residues. Germline CDR1 KGHDR, CDR2 SFDVKD. Trimming removed 4 bases from V and 4 bases from J, with 8 bases in between. CDR3 loop: CATSESFPDTQYF. CDR3 sequence (DNA): TGTGCCACCAGTGAATCGTTCCCAGATACGCAGTATTTT.

CDR3 bases: TGTGCCAGCTCACCAGGTGAAGAACAGGCGCGAAAGGGCTACACCTTC. Amino acid sequence: CASSPGEEQARKGYTF. This chain uses TRBV18 with TRBJ1-2; tentative D call: TRBD1 (5 bases). Germline assignment: CDR1 KGHSH and CDR2 LQKENI. This CDR3 has 16 residues. The germline V and J ends were trimmed by 2 bases and 8 bases, with 21 bases remaining between them.

This chain connects TRBV5-8 to TRBJ2-7; 9 bases agree with TRBD1. Germline CDR1 and CDR2: SGHTS and YDEGEE. The ends lost 1 base at V and 1 base at J; junction bases unmatched: 3. There are 15 residues in the CDR3. CDR3 in DNA: TGTGCCAGCAGCTTGACCGGACAGGGGTCCTACGAGCAGTACTTC. Its protein is CASSLTGQGSYEQYF.

The gene calls are TRBV29-1 and TRBJ2-7; 7 bases align to TRBD1. Germline trimming cut 5 bases from V and 1 base from J; bases unmatched to any gene: 5. The germline CDR1 and CDR2 sequences are SQVTM and ANQGSEA. The CDR3 runs to 13 residues. This chain's CDR3 is CSVRPGGSYEQYF. CDR3 sequence (DNA): TGCAGCGTTCGCCCAGGGGGTTCCTACGAGCAGTACTTC.

The chain has TRBV19 and TRBJ2-7; the D gene is possibly TRBD1 (5 bases). The germline V gene has CDR1 LNHDA and CDR2 SQIVND (reference sequence). CDR3 length equals 12 residues. Trimming shortened V by 3 bases and J by 6 bases, and 9 bases separated the two germline ends. Written as DNA, the CDR3 is TGTGCCAGTAGTATTAGACAGAGCGAGCAGTACTTC. It yields the protein CASSIRQSEQYF.

V gene TRBV5-1 combines with J gene TRBJ2-5; 10 bases line up with TRBD1. The V and J ends lost 0 bases and 0 bases, in that order; junction bases with no gene match: 2. This CDR3 is 16 amino acids long. Germline CDR1 SGHRS, CDR2 YFSETQ. DNA of the CDR3: TGCGCCAGCAGCTTGGGGGGGACAGGGGACCAAGAGACCCAGTACTTC. As protein: CASSLGGTGDQETQYF. The whole variable domain, remainder taken from reference TRBV5-1 and TRBJ2-5, is KAGVTQTPRYLIKTRGQQVTLSCSPISGHRSVSWYQQTPGQGLQFLFEYFSETQRNKGNFPGRFSGRQFSNSRSEMNVSTLELGDSALYLCASSLGGTGDQETQYFGPGTRLLVL.

V is TRBV6-6 and J is TRBJ2-2, with D unresolved. The germline V gene has CDR1 MNHNY and CDR2 SVGAGI (reference sequence). With 8 bases removed from V and 2 bases from J, the gap between germline ends came to 6 bases. This CDR3 contains 12 residues. The CDR3 DNA follows: TGTGCCAGCGTTGTAAACACCGGGGAGCTGTTTTTT. This gives the protein CASVVNTGELFF.

This clone appeared once. The chain joins TRBV5-6 to TRBJ1-5, with D perhaps TRBD1 (6 bases). V was pared by 0 bases and J by 4 bases, with 14 bases between. The germline gives CDR1 SGHDT, CDR2 YYEEEE. The length of the CDR3 is 16 residues. CDR3 nucleotides: TGTGCCAGCAGCTTGGAGGGCAGGGGTGGGAATCAGCCCCAGCATTTT. Translated, it gives CASSLEGRGGNQPQHF.

The V call is TRBV10-3, the J call TRBJ1-6; D possibly corresponds to TRBD1 (6 bases). CDR1 and CDR2 from the germline V gene are ENHRY and SYGVKD. Between the trimmed V and J ends, which lost 10 bases and 6 bases, there was a span of 13 bases. This CDR3 contains 13 residues. CDR3 nucleotide sequence: TGTGCCACGATGGACAGTGGTAATTCACCCCTCCACTTT. This translates into CATMDSGNSPLHF.

V gene TRBV28 combines with J gene TRBJ1-2, with TRBD1 identical over 9 bases. Germline lookup yields CDR1 MDHEN and CDR2 SYDVKM. V lost 8 bases and J lost 0; bases outside the gene matches: 4. The CDR3 runs to 14 residues. The CDR3 nucleotides read TGTGCCAGCTGCCGGGACAGGGCTAACTATGGCTACACCTTC. Translation: CASCRDRANYGYTF.

About this clone: An end of the junction does not agree with germline; a read error may underlie this. This chain connects TRBV7-7 to TRBJ2-2; 8 nucleotides align to TRBD2. This CDR3 comprises 18 residues. Germline V gives CDR1 SSHAT, CDR2 FNYEAQ (reference sequence). In nucleotides, the CDR3 is TGTGCTAGCAGCCCGGATGCGGGGGGACTCTCGGCCACCGGGGAGCTGTTTTTT. Translated: CASSPDAGGLSATGELFF.

The chain carries TRBV10-3 and TRBJ2-7, with TRBD1 matching 8 bases. V lost 7 bases, J lost 5 bases, and 16 bases stayed unmatched. In germline, CDR1 is ENHRY, CDR2 SYGVKD. The CDR3 spans 16 residues. The CDR3 reads CAITDASTGAQDEQYF. CDR3 in DNA: TGTGCCATCACCGACGCTTCGACAGGGGCCCAGGACGAGCAGTACTTC.

This clone was found a few times. The chain uses TRBV7-9 and TRBJ2-6, with unresolved D. The CDR3 is made up of 17 amino acids. The V gene lost 0 bases and the J gene lost 0 bases, with 9 bases spanning the gap. Per the germline V gene, CDR1 is SEHNR and CDR2 is FQNEAQ (reference sequence). CDR3 bases: TGTGCCAGCAGCTTAGCGCAGGTTCGCTCTGGGGCCAACGTCCTGACTTTC. It is translated as CASSLAQVRSGANVLTF.

The chain uses TRBV27 and TRBJ2-2; 13 nucleotides match TRBD2. Trimming at V came to 8 bases and at J to 5 bases, leaving 8 bases not matched to a gene. Germline V CDR1 and CDR2: MNHEY, SMNVEV (reference sequence). The CDR3 loop spans 16 amino acids. The CDR3 here is CASVLAGGPGTGELFF. The CDR3 nucleotides are TGTGCCAGCGTACTAGCGGGGGGGCCCGGAACCGGGGAGCTGTTTTTT.

V gene TRBV28 combines with J gene TRBJ1-4; D perhaps matches TRBD1 (5 bases). The CDR3 is made up of 13 amino acids. Germline V gene data show CDR1 as MDHEN and CDR2 as SYDVKM. Trimming removed 8 bases from V and 3 bases from J, with 10 bases in between. DNA of the CDR3: TGTGCCAGCGTCGGGGGGGCTAATGAAAAACTGTTTTTT. Translation: CASVGGANEKLFF.

The chain carries TRBV4-2 and TRBJ2-3; the D gene is possibly TRBD2 (7 bases). The CDR3 spans 16 residues. V shed 3 bases and J shed 2 bases, with 15 bases lying between them. Germline CDR1 reads LGHNA; CDR2 reads YNFKEQ. CDR3 nucleotides: TGTGCCAGCAGCCATTCGGCGGGGGCCTACACAGATACGCAGTATTTT. It yields the protein CASSHSAGAYTDTQYF.

This chain connects TRBV7-2 to TRBJ1-4; D possibly corresponds to TRBD1 (5 bases). CDR3 size: 14 residues. The V gene's germline CDR1 is SGHTA and CDR2 FQGNSA. V was cut by 5 bases and J by 6 bases, with 13 bases left in between. Written as DNA, the CDR3 is TGTGCCAGCAGCAAGACAGTGAAGGATGAAAAACTGTTTTTT. It codes for CASSKTVKDEKLFF. Full variable domain (outside the CDR3, taken from reference TRBV7-2 and TRBJ1-4): GAGVSQSPSNKVTEKGKDVELRCDPISGHTALYWYRQSLGQGLEFLIYFQGNSAPDKSGLPSDRFSAERTGGSVSTLTIQRTQQEDSAVYLCASSKTVKDEKLFFGSGTQLSVL.

The chain uses TRBV27 and TRBJ1-4; possible D gene TRBD1, 5 bases. The CDR3 loop spans 14 amino acids. V was pared by 5 bases and J by 10 bases, with 17 bases between. Germline values: CDR1 MNHEY, CDR2 SMNVEV (reference sequence). CDR3 in DNA: TGTGCCAGCAGTCCTTCAGATACGGGGGGAAAACTGTTTTTT. Encoded protein: CASSPSDTGGKLFF.

The V and J genes are TRBV28 and TRBJ2-1; D is undetermined. Germline V lookup: CDR1 MDHEN, CDR2 SYDVKM. This CDR3 is built from 16 residues. Trimming took off 7 bases at V and 2 bases at J, with 18 bases between the two ends. CDR3 loop: CASTPDPGNTYNEQFF. CDR3 bases: TGTGCCAGCACCCCTGATCCGGGTAACACCTACAATGAGCAGTTCTTC.